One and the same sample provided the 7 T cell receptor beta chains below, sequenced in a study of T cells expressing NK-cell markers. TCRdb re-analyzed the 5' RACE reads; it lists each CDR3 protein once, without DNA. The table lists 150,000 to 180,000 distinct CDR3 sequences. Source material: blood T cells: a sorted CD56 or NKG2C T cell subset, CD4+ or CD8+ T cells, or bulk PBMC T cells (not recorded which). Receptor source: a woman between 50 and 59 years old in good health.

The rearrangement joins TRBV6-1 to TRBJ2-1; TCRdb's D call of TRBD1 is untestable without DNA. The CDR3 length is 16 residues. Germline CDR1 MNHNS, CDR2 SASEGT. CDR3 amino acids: CASRPLRDSTWDEQFF.

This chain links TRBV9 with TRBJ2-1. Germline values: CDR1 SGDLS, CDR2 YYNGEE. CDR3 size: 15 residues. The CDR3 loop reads CASSVAGFPYNEQFF.

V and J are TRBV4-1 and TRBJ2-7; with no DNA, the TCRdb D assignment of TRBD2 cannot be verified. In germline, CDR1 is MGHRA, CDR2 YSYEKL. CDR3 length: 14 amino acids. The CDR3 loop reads CASSQKDSGREQYF.

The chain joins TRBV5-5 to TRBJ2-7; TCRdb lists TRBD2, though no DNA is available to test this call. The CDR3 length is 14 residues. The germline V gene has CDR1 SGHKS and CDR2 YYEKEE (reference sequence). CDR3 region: CASSNGVAVYEQYF.

CDR3 residues: CSARGLAGGSSYNEQFF. The rearrangement joins TRBV20-1 to TRBJ2-1; TCRdb's assignment of TRBD2 cannot be checked, as there is no DNA. This CDR3 is built from 17 residues. Germline CDR1 DFQATT, CDR2 SNEGSKA (reference sequence).

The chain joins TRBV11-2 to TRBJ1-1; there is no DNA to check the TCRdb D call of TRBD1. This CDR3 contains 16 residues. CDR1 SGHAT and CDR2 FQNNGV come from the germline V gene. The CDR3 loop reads CASSLTGQGGLTEAFF.

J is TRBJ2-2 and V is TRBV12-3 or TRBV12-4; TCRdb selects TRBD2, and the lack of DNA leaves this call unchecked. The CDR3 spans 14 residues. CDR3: CASSHGTYTGELFF.